This entry features one T cell receptor beta chain sequence. What it binds is not known. The data were taken from a study of T cells after yellow fever vaccination. About the research overall: Where fractions had low cell numbers, libraries were prepared from them with the SMART-Seq v4 Ultra Low Input RNA kit.

The CDR3 consists of 15 residues. After removal of 4 bases from V and 2 bases from J, the junction contained 9 bases not matched to a gene. Germline CDR1 SGHRS, CDR2 YFSETQ. Using its own MiXCR run on the 5' RACE reads, TCRdb lists one record per CDR3 protein. The data show about 350,000 distinct CDR3 sequences, roughly 8% seen once. Study-wide results and limits: The booster response re-showed most primary clones: approximately 95% CD4, almost 90% CD8. Weaker overall was a secondary response that nonetheless peaked faster, on day 5 versus 15. Just a small share of clonotypes turned up in the CD4 compartment as well as the CD8 compartment.

The sequenced sample was PBMCs, obtained more than 35 days after the first yellow fever vaccination. The sequence derives from a man in his late teens or twenties who received the YFV17D yellow fever vaccine. The rearrangement links TRBV5-1 to TRBJ2-7; 7 bases are a match to TRBD2. The CDR3 region is CASSPGLTATYEQYF. CDR3 sequence (DNA): TGCGCCAGCAGCCCGGGACTAACGGCGACCTACGAGCAGTACTTC.